Sequencing of this T cell receptor beta chain was carried out in a study of radiotherapy plus CTLA-4 blockade in lung cancer. Study-wide results and caveats: Early clone dynamics of blood T cells, plus interferon-beta, reportedly predicted response best. Once radiotherapy plus ipilimumab had been given, TCR clones derived from tumor expanded in blood.

It was focal radiation plus CTLA-4 blockade with ipilimumab that patients with chemo-refractory metastatic non-small-cell lung cancer received. CDR3 length: 18 amino acids. Germline CDR1 is SGHKS and CDR2 is YYEKEE (reference sequence). Trimming removed 0 bases at V and 1 base at J, with 17 bases between. Of note for this clone: Antigen specificity is unknown.

Sequencing was performed with immunoSEQ multiplex PCR; in TCRdb, only in-frame clones are kept and a portion is missing. The table records around 30,000 clones, approximately 70% of them present only once. The chain links TRBV5-5 to TRBJ1-3, with D perhaps matching TRBD1 (5 bases). Here the sequenced sample was peripheral blood, taken from a patient treated with radiotherapy plus ipilimumab. The receptor was derived from a human donor with non-small cell lung cancer who had stable disease on radiotherapy plus ipilimumab. This CDR3 is CASSLGRGREESGNTIYF. The CDR3 coding sequence is TGTGCCAGCAGCTTGGGAAGGGGCAGGGAAGAATCTGGAAACACCATATATTTT.